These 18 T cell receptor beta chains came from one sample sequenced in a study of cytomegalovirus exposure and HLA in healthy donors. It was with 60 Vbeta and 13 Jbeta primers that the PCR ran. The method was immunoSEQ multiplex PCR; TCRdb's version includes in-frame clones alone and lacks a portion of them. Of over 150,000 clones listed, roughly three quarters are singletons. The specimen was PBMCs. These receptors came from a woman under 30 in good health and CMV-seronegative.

The CDR3 loop is CASSLGATSGGNEQFF. CDR3 nucleotides: TGTGCCAGCAGCTTAGGAGCGACTAGCGGGGGTAATGAGCAGTTCTTC. This chain connects TRBV11-3 to TRBJ2-1; TRBD2 agrees at 12 bases. CDR3 size: 16 residues. Germline V CDR1 and CDR2: SGHNT, YENEEA. J gave up 7 bases and V 1 base, and 5 bases lay outside the gene matches.

The CDR3 region is CASKAGGNTIYF. CDR3 in DNA: TGTGCCAGCAAGGCCGGGGGAAACACCATATATTTT. The chain couples TRBV2 to TRBJ1-3; no reliable D call. CDR3 length: 12 amino acids. The ends were cut back, 7 bases at V and 4 bases at J, with 8 bases in the middle. Germline V lookup: CDR1 SNHLY, CDR2 FYNNEI.

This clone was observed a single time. The CDR3 nucleotides read TGTGCCAGTAGTATTTCGACAGCTGCCTACGAGCAGTACTTC. Its translation is CASSISTAAYEQYF. The chain joins TRBV19 to TRBJ2-7, with D maybe TRBD1 (5 bases). Trimming took off 3 bases at V and 2 bases at J, with 11 bases between the two ends. This CDR3 comprises 14 residues. Looked up from germline, CDR1 is LNHDA and CDR2 is SQIVND (reference sequence).

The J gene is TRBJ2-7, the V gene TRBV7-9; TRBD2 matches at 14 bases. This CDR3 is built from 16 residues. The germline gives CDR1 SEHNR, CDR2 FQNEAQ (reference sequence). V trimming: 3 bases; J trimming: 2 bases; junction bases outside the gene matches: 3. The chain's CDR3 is CASSLTSGRAAYEQYF. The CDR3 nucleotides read TGTGCCAGCAGCTTGACTAGCGGGAGGGCCGCCTACGAGCAGTACTTC. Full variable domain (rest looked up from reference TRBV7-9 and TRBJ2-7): DTGVSQNPRHKITKRGQNVTFRCDPISEHNRLYWYRQTLGQGPEFLTYFQNEAQLEKSRLLSDRFSAERPKGSFSTLEIQRTEQGDSAMYLCASSLTSGRAAYEQYFGPGTRLTVT.

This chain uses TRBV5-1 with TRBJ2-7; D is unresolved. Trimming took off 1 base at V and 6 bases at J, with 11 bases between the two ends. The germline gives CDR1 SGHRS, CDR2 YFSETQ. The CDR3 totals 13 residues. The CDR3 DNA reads TGCGCCAGCAGCTTGAAACAGAAAGGCGAGCAGTACTTC. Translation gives CASSLKQKGEQYF.

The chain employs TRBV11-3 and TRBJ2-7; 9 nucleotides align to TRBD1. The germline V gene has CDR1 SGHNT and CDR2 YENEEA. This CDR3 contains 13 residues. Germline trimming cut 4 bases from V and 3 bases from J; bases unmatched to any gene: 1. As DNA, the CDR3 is TGTGCCAGCAGCTCGGGACAGGGCTACGAGCAGTACTTC. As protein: CASSSGQGYEQYF.

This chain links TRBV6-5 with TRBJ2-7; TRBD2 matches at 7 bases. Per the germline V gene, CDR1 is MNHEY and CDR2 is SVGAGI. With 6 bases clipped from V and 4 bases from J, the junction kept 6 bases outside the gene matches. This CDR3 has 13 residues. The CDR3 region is CASSRGDHYEQYF. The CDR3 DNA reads TGTGCCAGCAGCCGGGGGGATCATTACGAGCAGTACTTC.

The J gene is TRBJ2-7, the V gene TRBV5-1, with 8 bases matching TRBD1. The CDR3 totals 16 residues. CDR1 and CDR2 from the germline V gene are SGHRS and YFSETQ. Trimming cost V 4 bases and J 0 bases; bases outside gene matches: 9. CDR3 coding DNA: TGCGCCAGCAGCGGAGGACAGGGTTTGAGCTCCTACGAGCAGTACTTC. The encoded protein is CASSGGQGLSSYEQYF. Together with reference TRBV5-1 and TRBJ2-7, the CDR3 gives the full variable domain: KAGVTQTPRYLIKTRGQQVTLSCSPISGHRSVSWYQQTPGQGLQFLFEYFSETQRNKGNFPGRFSGRQFSNSRSEMNVSTLELGDSALYLCASSGGQGLSSYEQYFGPGTRLTVT.

The CDR3 DNA follows: TGTGCCAGCAGCCACAACGTTAATTCACCCCTCCACTTT. It encodes CASSHNVNSPLHF. This chain links TRBV5-6 with TRBJ1-6; D not resolved. V lost 4 bases, J lost 6 bases, and 8 bases lay in between. Germline V gene data show CDR1 as SGHDT and CDR2 as YYEEEE. CDR3 length equals 13 residues.

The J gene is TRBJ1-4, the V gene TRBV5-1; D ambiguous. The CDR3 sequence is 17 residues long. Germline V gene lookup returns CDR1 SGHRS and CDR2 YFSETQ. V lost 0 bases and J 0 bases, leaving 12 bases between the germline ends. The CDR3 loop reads CASSLVTREATNEKLFF. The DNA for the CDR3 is TGCGCCAGCAGCTTGGTAACCCGGGAAGCAACTAATGAAAAACTGTTTTTT.

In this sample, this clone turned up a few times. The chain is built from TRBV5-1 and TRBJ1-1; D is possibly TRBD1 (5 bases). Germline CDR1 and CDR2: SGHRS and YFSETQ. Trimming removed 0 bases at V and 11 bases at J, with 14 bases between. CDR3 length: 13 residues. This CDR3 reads CASSLGGEMRAFF. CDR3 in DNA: TGCGCCAGCAGCTTGGGGGGGGAGATGAGGGCTTTCTTT.

The CDR3 coding sequence is TGTGCCAGCAGCCCTAACCAGAGGAGTGGAAACACCATATATTTT. This gives the protein CASSPNQRSGNTIYF. The rearrangement joins TRBV13 to TRBJ1-3; no firm D call. Germline V CDR1 and CDR2: PRHDT, FYEKMQ (reference sequence). Trimming took 5 bases from V and 3 from J, leaving 14 bases between them. This CDR3 is 15 amino acids long.

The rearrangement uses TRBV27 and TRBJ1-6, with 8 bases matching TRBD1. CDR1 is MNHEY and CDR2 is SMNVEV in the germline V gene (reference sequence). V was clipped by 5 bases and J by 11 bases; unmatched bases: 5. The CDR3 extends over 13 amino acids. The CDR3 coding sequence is TGTGCCAGCAGTGCCACACAGGGGGCACCCCTCCACTTT. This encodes CASSATQGAPLHF.

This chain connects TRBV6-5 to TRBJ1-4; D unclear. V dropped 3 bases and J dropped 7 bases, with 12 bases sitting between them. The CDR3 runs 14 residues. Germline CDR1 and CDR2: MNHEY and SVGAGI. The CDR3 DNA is TGTGCCAGCAGTTATTCGGGGAAGGGTGAAAAACTGTTTTTT. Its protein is CASSYSGKGEKLFF.

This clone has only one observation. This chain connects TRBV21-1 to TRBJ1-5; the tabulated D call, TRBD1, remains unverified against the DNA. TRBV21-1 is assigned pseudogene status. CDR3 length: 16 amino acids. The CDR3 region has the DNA TGTGCCAGCAGCAAAGCGCAGGGGATTAGCAATCAGCCCCAGCATTTT. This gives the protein CASSKAQGISNQPQHF.

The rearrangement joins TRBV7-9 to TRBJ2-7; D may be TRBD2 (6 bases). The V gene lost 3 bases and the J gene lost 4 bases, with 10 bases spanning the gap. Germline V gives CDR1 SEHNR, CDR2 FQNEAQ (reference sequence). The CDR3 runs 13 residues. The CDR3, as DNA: TGTGCCAGCAGCTTGGGGGGAACGTACGAGCAGTACTTC. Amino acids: CASSLGGTYEQYF.

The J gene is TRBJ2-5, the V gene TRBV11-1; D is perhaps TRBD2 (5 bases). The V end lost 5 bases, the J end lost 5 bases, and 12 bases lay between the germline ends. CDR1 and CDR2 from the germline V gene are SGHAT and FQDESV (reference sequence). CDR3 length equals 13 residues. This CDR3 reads CASSGGRLETQYF. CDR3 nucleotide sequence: TGTGCCAGCAGCGGCGGGCGTTTGGAGACCCAGTACTTC.

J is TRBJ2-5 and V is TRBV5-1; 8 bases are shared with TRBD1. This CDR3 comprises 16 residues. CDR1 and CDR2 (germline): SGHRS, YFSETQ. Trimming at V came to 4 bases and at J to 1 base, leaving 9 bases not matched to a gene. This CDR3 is CASSLPGQALQETQYF. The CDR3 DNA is TGCGCCAGCAGCCTACCGGGACAGGCTCTCCAAGAGACCCAGTACTTC.